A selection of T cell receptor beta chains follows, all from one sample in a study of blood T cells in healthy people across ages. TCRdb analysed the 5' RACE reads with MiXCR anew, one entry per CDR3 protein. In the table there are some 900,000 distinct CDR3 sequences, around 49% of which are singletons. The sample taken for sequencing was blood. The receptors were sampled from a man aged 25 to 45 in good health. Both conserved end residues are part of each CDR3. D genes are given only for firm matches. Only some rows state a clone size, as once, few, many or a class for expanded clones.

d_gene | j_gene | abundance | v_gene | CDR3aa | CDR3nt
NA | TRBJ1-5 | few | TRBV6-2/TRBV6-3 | CASSLSMGEYQPQHF | TGTGCCAGCAGCCTTTCAATGGGGGAGTATCAGCCCCAGCATTTT
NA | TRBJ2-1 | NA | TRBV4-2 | CASSPLWDQTYNEQFF | TGTGCCAGCAGCCCCCTTTGGGACCAGACCTACAATGAGCAGTTCTTC
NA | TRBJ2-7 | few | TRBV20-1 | CSGEKTYEQYF | TGCAGTGGGGAGAAAACCTACGAGCAGTACTTC
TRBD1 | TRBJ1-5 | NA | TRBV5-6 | CASTRTGQDQPQHF | TGTGCCAGCACCAGGACAGGGCAAGATCAGCCCCAGCATTTT
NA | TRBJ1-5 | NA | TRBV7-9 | CASSLNREHQPQHF | TGTGCCAGCAGCTTAAACAGGGAACATCAGCCCCAGCATTTT
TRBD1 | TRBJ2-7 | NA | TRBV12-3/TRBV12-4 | CASSPPTGGVYEQYF | TGTGCCAGCAGTCCCCCCACAGGGGGCGTATACGAGCAGTACTTC
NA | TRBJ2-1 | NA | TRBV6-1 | CASSEIPFGQRNEQFF | TGTGCCAGCAGTGAAATCCCGTTCGGCCAAAGGAATGAGCAGTTCTTC
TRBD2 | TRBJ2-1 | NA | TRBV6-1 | CASTLAGGEQFF | TGTGCCAGCACGCTAGCGGGTGGTGAGCAGTTCTTC
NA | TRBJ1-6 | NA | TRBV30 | CAWSVGVGSPLHF | TGTGCCTGGAGTGTGGGGGTAGGGTCACCCCTCCACTTT
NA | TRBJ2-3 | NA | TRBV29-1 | CSVEVQGRFDTQYF | TGCAGCGTTGAGGTCCAGGGGAGGTTCGATACGCAGTATTTT
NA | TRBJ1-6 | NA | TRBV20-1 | CSARGIPYNSPLHF | TGCAGTGCCAGGGGAATTCCCTATAATTCACCCCTCCACTTT